This TCR beta chain originates from a study of shared clonotypes between healthy human individuals. The CDR3 runs 16 residues. Germline-derived CDR1 and CDR2 are SQVTM and ANQGSEA. Trimming took off 4 bases at V and 7 bases at J, with 23 bases between the two ends. Profiled with immunoSEQ multiplex PCR; TCRdb holds only in-frame clones, not every one. The table shows under 200,000 clones, with just under 95% occurring only once. This TCR was sampled from a woman in her 30s in good health. This chain connects TRBV29-1 to TRBJ2-1; D is unresolved. The source material was naive CD4+ T cells sorted from blood. Subset indicated: CD45RA+ positively selected. In DNA, the CDR3 is TGCAGCGTTGTACGTCTTGCGTCAGCTGTAAATAATGAGCAGTTCTTC. Its protein product is CSVVRLASAVNNEQFF.